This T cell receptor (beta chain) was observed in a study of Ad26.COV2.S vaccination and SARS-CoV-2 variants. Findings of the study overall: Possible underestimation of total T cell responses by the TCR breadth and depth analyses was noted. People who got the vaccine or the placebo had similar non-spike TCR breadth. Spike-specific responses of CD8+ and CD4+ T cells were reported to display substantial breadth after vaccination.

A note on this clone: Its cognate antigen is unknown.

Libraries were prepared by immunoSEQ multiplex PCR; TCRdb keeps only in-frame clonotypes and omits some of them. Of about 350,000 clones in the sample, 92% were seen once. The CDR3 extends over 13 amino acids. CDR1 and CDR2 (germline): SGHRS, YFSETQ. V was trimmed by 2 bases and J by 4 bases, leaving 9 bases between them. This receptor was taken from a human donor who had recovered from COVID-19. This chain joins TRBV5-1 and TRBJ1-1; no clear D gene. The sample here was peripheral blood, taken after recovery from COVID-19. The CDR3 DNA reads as TGCGCCAGCAGCTTTCGTATCGGCACTGAAGCTTTCTTT. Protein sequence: CASSFRIGTEAFF. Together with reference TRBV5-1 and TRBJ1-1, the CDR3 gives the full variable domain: KAGVTQTPRYLIKTRGQQVTLSCSPISGHRSVSWYQQTPGQGLQFLFEYFSETQRNKGNFPGRFSGRQFSNSRSEMNVSTLELGDSALYLCASSFRIGTEAFFGQGTRLTVV.